Listed below are T cell receptor beta chains from one sample, sequenced in a study of T cell responses to AZD1222 COVID-19 vaccine. Produced via immunoSEQ multiplex PCR; TCRdb's table is partial and in-frame only. There are 90,000 to 150,000 clones in the sample; roughly nine tenths occur only once, and 9.8% lies in the top ten. The material sequenced was peripheral blood, taken on day 0 of AZD1222 vaccination. These TCRs come from an adult in good health. Both conserved end residues are part of each CDR3. A D gene is named only where the DNA matches it firmly. Clone size is shown for a subset of rows, as once, few, many or a class of expanded clone.

TRBD2,-,TRBV19,TRBJ2-7,TGTGCCAGTAGTGTACTAGCGGGAGTGTTTGAGCAGTACTTC,CASSVLAGVFEQYF
-,-,TRBV11-3,TRBJ2-3,TGTGCCAGCAGCATGCTGACTCTAATAGCGCCAGATACGCAGTATTTT,CASSMLTLIAPDTQYF
TRBD2,once,TRBV14,TRBJ2-1,TGTGCCAGCAGCGGGACTAGCGGGAACAATGAGCAGTTCTTC,CASSGTSGNNEQFF
TRBD1,-,TRBV19,TRBJ2-4,TGTGCCAGTAGTGCCTCGGACAGGGTAAGGGCCAAAAACATTCAGTACTTC,CASSASDRVRAKNIQYF
TRBD1,-,TRBV7-9,TRBJ2-5,TGTGCCAGCAGCTTAGGGGGGACAGGGGCACGGGAGACCCAGTACTTC,CASSLGGTGARETQYF
-,-,TRBV6-1,TRBJ2-7,TGTGCCAGCAGTGAAGCGGGGGGATCCTACGAGCAGTACTTC,CASSEAGGSYEQYF
-,-,TRBV5-8,TRBJ2-2,TGTGCCAGCAGCTTGTGGGGGGCCGGCACCGGGGAGCTGTTTTTT,CASSLWGAGTGELFF
-,-,TRBV6-1,TRBJ1-6,TGTGCCAGCAGTGAAACTGGGGCTAATTCACCCCTCCACTTT,CASSETGANSPLHF
TRBD1,-,TRBV9,TRBJ2-7,TGTGCCAGCAGCGGCGCCGGGACAGGGGCGTACGAGCAGTACTTC,CASSGAGTGAYEQYF
-,-,TRBV7-8,TRBJ1-2,TGTGCCAGCAGCTTTAAAGGCAAGGGGCTCTATGGCTACACCTTC,CASSFKGKGLYGYTF
-,-,TRBV24-1,TRBJ2-5,TGTGCCACCAGTGATCCGACTAACCTCCAAGAGACCCAGTACTTC,CATSDPTNLQETQYF
-,-,TRBV29-1,TRBJ2-4,TGCAGCGTTGAGGACCAGGGACTTGGCATTCAGTACTTC,CSVEDQGLGIQYF
-,-,TRBV28,TRBJ1-2,TGTGCCAGCACCTTTGGGCCGGAAGGGGACTCCTACTATGGCTACACCTTC,CASTFGPEGDSYYGYTF
-,-,TRBV7-9,TRBJ2-7,TGTGCCAGCCTCCCTAGTGGAGTTTCCTACGAGCAGTACTTC,CASLPSGVSYEQYF
-,-,TRBV30,TRBJ1-5,TGTGCCTGGAGTGGAGGGGTCGGTGGTTATCAGCCCCAGCATTTT,CAWSGGVGGYQPQHF
-,-,TRBV5-5,TRBJ2-5,TGTGCCAGCACCCGGGACGGACCTCAAGAGACCCAGTACTTC,CASTRDGPQETQYF
TRBD2,-,TRBV28,TRBJ2-7,TGTGCCAGCAGTCCCTGGACTAGCGGCAGCTCGTGGGAGCAGTACTTC,CASSPWTSGSSWEQYF
-,-,TRBV24-1,TRBJ2-7,TGTGCCACCAGTGATTGGACAGCGGTGCAGTACTTC,CATSDWTAVQYF
TRBD1,once,TRBV24-1,TRBJ2-1,TGTGCCACCAGTGATACCCGGGACAGCCTCCCCAATGAGCAGTTCTTC,CATSDTRDSLPNEQFF
-,-,TRBV27,TRBJ2-7,TGTGCCAGCAGTTTGGGCCAGGGCTACTACGAGCAGTACTTC,CASSLGQGYYEQYF
-,-,TRBV4-1,TRBJ2-3,TGCGCCAGCAGCCAGAGGCTCAGCGGAGATACCACAGATACGCAGTATTTT,CASSQRLSGDTTDTQYF
TRBD1,-,TRBV19,TRBJ1-6,TGTGCCAGTAGTCCCGGGACAGGGGGCAATTCACCCCTCCACTTT,CASSPGTGGNSPLHF
-,-,TRBV14,TRBJ2-3,TGTGCCAGCAGCCAGCCTGTAGCTACAGATACGCAGTATTTT,CASSQPVATDTQYF
-,-,TRBV19,TRBJ1-2,TGTGCCAGTAGTACGGGGGGGAGCTATGGCTACACCTTC,CASSTGGSYGYTF
-,-,TRBV30,TRBJ2-5,TGTGCCTGGAGTGTCCAAGAGACCCAGTACTTC,CAWSVQETQYF
-,-,TRBV28,TRBJ2-1,TGTGCCAGCAGTTTAGGGGTAGGCGCATACAATGAGCAGTTCTTC,CASSLGVGAYNEQFF
-,-,TRBV3-1/TRBV3-2,TRBJ2-2,TGTGCCAGCAGCCAAGATCTGATCACCGGGGAGCTGTTTTTT,CASSQDLITGELFF
TRBD2,-,TRBV5-4,TRBJ2-7,TGTGCCAGCAGCTTGGGTAGCGGGGGGTACACTTCCGAGCAGTACTTC,CASSLGSGGYTSEQYF